A single sample is the source of the 20 T cell receptor beta chains below, sequenced in a study of Ad26.COV2.S vaccination and SARS-CoV-2 variants. Described treatment: some 20 received Ad26.COV2.S at low or high dose, single or two shots; 5 received placebo; per-sample allocation not given. Sampling happened 63 days after the first vaccine or placebo injection. Sequenced by immunoSEQ multiplex PCR; TCRdb stores in-frame clones only, minus some. The sample gives around 310,000 clones, about nine tenths of which show up once; approximately 5% is in the top ten. Here the sequenced sample was peripheral blood, taken in a trial of Ad26.COV2.S vaccine versus placebo. All receptors derive from a person between 18 and 60 years old who received the Ad26.COV2.S COVID-19 vaccine or a placebo.

The V gene is TRBV7-2, the J gene TRBJ2-3; D call uncertain. In germline, CDR1 is SGHTA, CDR2 FQGNSA. V dropped 5 bases and J dropped 2 bases, with 8 bases sitting between them. The CDR3 spans 13 residues. Here the CDR3 DNA reads TGTGCCAGCAGCCAAAAGTACACAGATACGCAGTATTTT. It translates to CASSQKYTDTQYF.

The rearrangement links TRBV13 to TRBJ1-3; D ambiguous. V was shortened by 5 bases and J by 0 bases, with 14 bases between the two germline ends. The CDR3 length is 16 residues. Germline CDR1 and CDR2: PRHDT and FYEKMQ (reference sequence). In nucleotides, the CDR3 is TGTGCCAGCAGCCCCGGACCTCCCTCCTCTGGAAACACCATATATTTT. Amino acids: CASSPGPPSSGNTIYF. The whole variable domain, filled in from reference TRBV13 and TRBJ1-3, reads AAGVIQSPRHLIKEKRETATLKCYPIPRHDTVYWYQQGPGQDPQFLISFYEKMQSDKGSIPDRFSAQQFSDYHSELNMSSLELGDSALYFCASSPGPPSSGNTIYFGEGSWLTVV.

CDR3 protein: CASTHRGTGYGYTF. The CDR3 DNA reads as TGTGCCAGCACCCACCGGGGGACGGGCTATGGCTACACCTTC. The V and J genes are TRBV7-2 and TRBJ1-2; the D gene is possibly TRBD1 (5 bases). Germline values: CDR1 SGHTA, CDR2 FQGNSA. V gave up 7 bases and J gave up 4 bases, with 16 bases separating them. The CDR3 has 14 residues.

This clone was seen a single time. An end of the junction does not agree with germline; a read error may underlie this. The CDR3 DNA reads as TGTGCCAGCAGCTCTCCGGGCCGGAGACAGGACCATAATTTT. Translation gives CASSSPGRRQDHNF. The gene calls are TRBV9 and TRBJ1-1; a weak D match, TRBD1 (6 bases). Germline CDR1 is SGDLS and CDR2 is YYNGEE. The CDR3 is 14 residues long.

J is TRBJ2-1 and V is TRBV21-1. TRBV21-1 is tagged as a pseudogene. This CDR3 is built from 12 residues. CDR3 DNA sequence: TGTGCCAGCAGCAAAGCTTGGAATGAGCAGTTCTTC. It codes for CASSKAWNEQFF.

The table lists this clone with a count of one. The chain links TRBV19 to TRBJ2-5; D call uncertain. Trimming pared 2 bases from V and 3 bases from J, leaving 7 bases between. The length of the CDR3 is 13 residues. Germline CDR1 reads LNHDA; CDR2 reads SQIVND (reference sequence). DNA for the CDR3: TGTGCCAGTAGTATAAATTGGGAAGAGACCCAGTACTTC. This encodes CASSINWEETQYF.

This clone came up once. The chain carries TRBV7-3 and TRBJ1-6; 8 nucleotides line up with TRBD1. This CDR3 contains 15 residues. The V segment lost 5 bases and the J segment 7 bases; nucleotides outside the gene matches: 7. Germline V gene data show CDR1 as SGHTA and CDR2 as FQGTGA. The CDR3 nucleotides read TGTGCCAGCAGCGTATCAGGGGGCTGGAATTCACCCCTCCACTTT. This codes for CASSVSGGWNSPLHF. Supplemented by reference TRBV7-3 and TRBJ1-6, the full variable domain reads GAGVSQTPSNKVTEKGKYVELRCDPISGHTALYWYRQSLGQGPEFLIYFQGTGAADDSGLPNDRFFAVRPEGSVSTLKIQRTERGDSAVYLCASSVSGGWNSPLHFGNGTRLTVT.

The chain is built from TRBV4-3 and TRBJ2-7; unclear D gene. V dropped 4 bases and J dropped 3 bases, with 7 bases sitting between them. The CDR3 loop spans 12 amino acids. Germline assignment: CDR1 LGHNA and CDR2 YSLEER. Here the CDR3 DNA reads TGCGCCAGCAGCCTCCAGTACTACGAGCAGTACGTC. This codes for CASSLQYYEQYV.

The V call is TRBV10-2, the J call TRBJ1-4, with D maybe TRBD1 (6 bases). The length of the CDR3 is 17 residues. Trimming shortened V by 2 bases and J by 7 bases, and 20 bases separated the two germline ends. Germline V gene lookup returns CDR1 WSHSY and CDR2 SAAADI. CDR3 nucleotides: TGCGCCAGCAGTGAGATCATGACGTACCAAGGGGGTGAAAAACTGTTTTTT. Translating it yields CASSEIMTYQGGEKLFF.

In nucleotides, the CDR3 is TGTGCCAGCTCACCTCGGTCTCCCGCTGAAGCTTTCTTT. This translates into CASSPRSPAEAFF. V is TRBV18 and J is TRBJ1-1, with D unclear. The CDR3 totals 13 residues. Germline V CDR1 and CDR2: KGHSH, LQKENI. Trimming pared 3 bases from V and 6 bases from J, leaving 11 bases between.

The CDR3 DNA sequence: TGTGCCAGCTCCCCGAGAAATTACAATGAGCAGTTCTTC. It specifies CASSPRNYNEQFF. The chain links TRBV27 to TRBJ2-1; D is unclear. This CDR3 spans 13 amino acids. Trimming shortened V by 8 bases and J by 4 bases, and 12 bases separated the two germline ends. Germline CDR1 reads MNHEY; CDR2 reads SMNVEV (reference sequence).

The chain employs TRBV19 and TRBJ1-6; 12 nucleotides agree with TRBD1. CDR1 and CDR2 (germline): LNHDA, SQIVND (reference sequence). The CDR3 is 16 residues long. V dropped 5 bases and J dropped 9; count of bases not matched to a gene: 8. CDR3 DNA: TGTGCCAGTAGTCCCACCTCGGGACAGGGGGCTTCACCCCTCCACTTT. The encoded protein is CASSPTSGQGASPLHF. Full variable domain (remainder filled in from reference TRBV19 and TRBJ1-6): DGGITQSPKYLFRKEGQNVTLSCEQNLNHDAMYWYRQDPGQGLRLIYYSQIVNDFQKGDIAEGYSVSREKKESFPLTVTSAQKNPTAFYLCASSPTSGQGASPLHFGNGTRLTVT.

V is TRBV6-2 or TRBV6-3 and J is TRBJ2-7; TRBD2 might be the D (6 bases). The CDR3 extends over 15 amino acids. Germline V gene sequence: CDR1 MNHEY, CDR2 SVGEGT. V was trimmed by 5 bases and J by 2 bases, leaving 16 bases between them. CDR3 protein: CASSNPGTLAYEQYV. The DNA for the CDR3 is TGTGCCAGCAGTAATCCCGGGACTCTAGCCTACGAGCAGTACGTC.

This chain uses TRBV5-1 with TRBJ2-3, with D unresolved. Looked up from germline, CDR1 is SGHRS and CDR2 is YFSETQ. The CDR3 runs 14 residues. Deletions cut 0 bases from V and 2 bases from J, with 7 bases between. DNA for the CDR3: TGCGCCAGCAGCTTGGACCAGAACACAGATACGCAGTATTTT. The encoded protein is CASSLDQNTDTQYF.

The V call is TRBV7-6, the J call TRBJ1-3; a possible D gene is TRBD1 (6 bases). CDR1 is SGHVS and CDR2 is FNYEAQ in the germline V gene. CDR3 length: 15 residues. Deletions cut 6 bases from V and 1 base from J, with 13 bases between. The CDR3 bases are TGTGCCAGCAGTAAAGGAGGGGGATCTGGAAACACCATATATTTT. Its translation: CASSKGGGSGNTIYF.

This chain connects TRBV9 to TRBJ2-3; 8 nucleotides align to TRBD2. The CDR3 sequence is 17 residues long. V lost 3 bases, J lost 2 bases, and 11 bases stayed unmatched. Per the germline V gene, CDR1 is SGDLS and CDR2 is YYNGEE. The CDR3 bases are TGTGCCAGCAGCGACGGGGCCCTAGCGGGCCTCACAGATACGCAGTATTTT. Translating it yields CASSDGALAGLTDTQYF.

The sample holds a few counts of this clone. The CDR3 nucleotides read TGTGCCAGCAGCTTAAATATCAAAGCTAACTATGGCTACACCTTC. Translation: CASSLNIKANYGYTF. The chain recombines TRBV7-2 with TRBJ1-2; D is ambiguous. Trimming left V 2 bases short and J 0 bases short, with 10 bases between. The germline V gene encodes CDR1 SGHTA and CDR2 FQGNSA. This CDR3 contains 15 residues.

The genes are TRBV27 and TRBJ2-2, with 9 bases matching TRBD1. The length of the CDR3 is 15 residues. CDR1 is MNHEY and CDR2 is SMNVEV in the germline V gene (reference sequence). Germline trimming cut 10 bases from V and 6 bases from J; bases unmatched to any gene: 12. This CDR3 is CATLSYRGPAGELFF. The DNA for the CDR3 is TGTGCCACCCTCTCTTACAGGGGGCCTGCCGGGGAGCTGTTTTTT.

The rearrangement joins TRBV19 to TRBJ2-3; 8 bases line up with TRBD1. The CDR3 spans 13 residues. CDR1 and CDR2 from the germline V gene are LNHDA and SQIVND (reference sequence). With V trimmed by 7 bases and J by 6 bases, 6 bases remained unmatched. The CDR3 nucleotides are TGTGCCAGTACCCAGGGGGCAAGTGATACGCAGTATTTT. This codes for CASTQGASDTQYF. The whole variable domain, remainder taken from reference TRBV19 and TRBJ2-3, is DGGITQSPKYLFRKEGQNVTLSCEQNLNHDAMYWYRQDPGQGLRLIYYSQIVNDFQKGDIAEGYSVSREKKESFPLTVTSAQKNPTAFYLCASTQGASDTQYFGPGTRLTVL.

V usage is TRBV4-1 and J usage is TRBJ2-1; 11 nucleotides line up with TRBD2. Germline V gene sequence: CDR1 MGHRA, CDR2 YSYEKL. The CDR3 loop spans 15 amino acids. The J segment lost 4 bases and the V segment lost 4 bases, leaving 3 bases of the junction unmatched. CDR3: CASSLSGGAYNEQFF. CDR3 sequence (DNA): TGCGCCAGCAGCCTTAGCGGGGGGGCATACAATGAGCAGTTCTTC.